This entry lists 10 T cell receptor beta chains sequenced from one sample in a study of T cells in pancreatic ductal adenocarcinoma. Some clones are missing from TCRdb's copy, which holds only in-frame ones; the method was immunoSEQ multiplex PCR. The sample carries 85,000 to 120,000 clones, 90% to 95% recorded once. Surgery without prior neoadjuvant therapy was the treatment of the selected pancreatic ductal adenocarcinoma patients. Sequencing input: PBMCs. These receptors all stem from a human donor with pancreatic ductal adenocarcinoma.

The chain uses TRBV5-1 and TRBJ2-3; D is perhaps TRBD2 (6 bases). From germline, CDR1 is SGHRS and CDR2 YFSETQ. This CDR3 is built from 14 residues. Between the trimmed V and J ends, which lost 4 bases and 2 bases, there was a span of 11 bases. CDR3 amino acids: CASSRGLVTDTQYF. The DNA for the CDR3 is TGCGCCAGCAGCCGGGGACTCGTCACAGATACGCAGTATTTT.

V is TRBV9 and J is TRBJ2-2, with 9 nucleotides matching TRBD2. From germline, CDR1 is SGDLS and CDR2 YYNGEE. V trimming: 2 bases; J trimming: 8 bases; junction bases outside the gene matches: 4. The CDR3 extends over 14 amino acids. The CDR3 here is CASSVLAGIGELFF. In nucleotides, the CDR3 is TGTGCCAGCAGCGTCCTAGCGGGAATAGGGGAGCTGTTTTTT.

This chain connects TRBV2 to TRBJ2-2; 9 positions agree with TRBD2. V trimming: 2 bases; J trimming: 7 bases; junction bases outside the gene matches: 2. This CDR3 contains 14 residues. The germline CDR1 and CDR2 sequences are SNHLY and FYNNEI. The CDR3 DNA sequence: TGTGCCAGCAGTGAACTAGCGGGACACGGGGAGCTGTTTTTT. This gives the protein CASSELAGHGELFF. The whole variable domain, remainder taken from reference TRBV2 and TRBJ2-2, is EPEVTQTPSHQVTQMGQEVILRCVPISNHLYFYWYRQILGQKVEFLVSFYNNEISEKSEIFDDQFSVERPDGSNFTLKIRSTKLEDSAMYFCASSELAGHGELFFGEGSRLTVL.

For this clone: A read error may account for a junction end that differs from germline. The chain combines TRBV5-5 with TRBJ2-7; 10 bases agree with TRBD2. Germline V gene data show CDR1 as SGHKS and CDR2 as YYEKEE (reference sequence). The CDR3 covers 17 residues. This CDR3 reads CASSQEGASGSIDEQYF. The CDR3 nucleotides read TGCGCCAGCAGCCAAGAGGGAGCTAGCGGGAGTATCGACGAGCAGTACTTC.

The CDR3 DNA is TGTGCCAGCAACCCTGTAGGGGGGGCGGGCTACGAGCAGTACTTC. It codes for CASNPVGGAGYEQYF. The chain couples TRBV5-6 to TRBJ2-7; a possible D gene is TRBD2 (7 bases). The V gene lost 6 bases and the J gene lost 3 bases, with 19 bases spanning the gap. The CDR3 consists of 15 residues. Germline V CDR1 and CDR2: SGHDT, YYEEEE.

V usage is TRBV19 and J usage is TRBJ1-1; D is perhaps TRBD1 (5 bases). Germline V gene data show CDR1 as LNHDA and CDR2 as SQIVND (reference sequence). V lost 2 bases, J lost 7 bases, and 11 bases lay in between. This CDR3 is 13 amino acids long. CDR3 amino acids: CASSIQGKGEAFF. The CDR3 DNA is TGTGCCAGTAGTATACAGGGAAAGGGTGAAGCTTTCTTT.

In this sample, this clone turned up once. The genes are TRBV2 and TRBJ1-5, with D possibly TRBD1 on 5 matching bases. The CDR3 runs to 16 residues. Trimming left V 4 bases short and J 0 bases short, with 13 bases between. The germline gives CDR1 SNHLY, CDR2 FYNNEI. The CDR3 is CASSVGGLNSNQPQHF. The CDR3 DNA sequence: TGTGCCAGCAGTGTGGGGGGACTAAATAGCAATCAGCCCCAGCATTTT.

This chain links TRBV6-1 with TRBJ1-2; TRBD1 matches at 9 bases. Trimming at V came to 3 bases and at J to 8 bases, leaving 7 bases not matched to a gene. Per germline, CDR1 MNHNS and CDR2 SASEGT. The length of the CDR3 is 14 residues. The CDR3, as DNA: TGTGCCAGCAGTGATCCGGGACAGGGAGACGGCTACACCTTC. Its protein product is CASSDPGQGDGYTF.

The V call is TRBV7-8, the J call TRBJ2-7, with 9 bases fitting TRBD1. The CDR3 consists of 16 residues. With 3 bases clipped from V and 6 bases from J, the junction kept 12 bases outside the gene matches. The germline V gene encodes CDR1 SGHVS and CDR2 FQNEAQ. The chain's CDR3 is CASSFSDQDRGPEQYF. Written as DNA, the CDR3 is TGTGCCAGCAGCTTCAGTGATCAGGACAGGGGTCCCGAGCAGTACTTC.

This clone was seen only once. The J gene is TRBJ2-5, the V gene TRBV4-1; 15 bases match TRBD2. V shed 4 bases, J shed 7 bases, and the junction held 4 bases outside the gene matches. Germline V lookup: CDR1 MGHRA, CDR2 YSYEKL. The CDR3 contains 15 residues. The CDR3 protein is CASSRTSGREGTQYF. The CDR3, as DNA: TGCGCCAGCAGCCGGACTAGCGGGAGGGAGGGGACCCAGTACTTC.